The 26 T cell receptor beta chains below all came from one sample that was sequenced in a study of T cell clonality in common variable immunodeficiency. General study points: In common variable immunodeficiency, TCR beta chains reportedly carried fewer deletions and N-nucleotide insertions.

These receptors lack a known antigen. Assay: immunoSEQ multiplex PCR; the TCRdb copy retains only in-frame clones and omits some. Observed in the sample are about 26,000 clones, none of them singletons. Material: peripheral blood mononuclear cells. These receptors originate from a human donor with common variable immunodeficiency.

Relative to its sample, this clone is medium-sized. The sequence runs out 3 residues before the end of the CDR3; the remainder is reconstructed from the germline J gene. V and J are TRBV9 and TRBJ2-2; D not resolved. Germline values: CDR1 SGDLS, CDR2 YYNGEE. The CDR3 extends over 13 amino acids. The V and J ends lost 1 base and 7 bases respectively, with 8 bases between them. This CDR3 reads CASSVNSYGELFF. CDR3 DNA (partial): TGTGCCAGCAGCGTAAATAGTTACGGGGAG.

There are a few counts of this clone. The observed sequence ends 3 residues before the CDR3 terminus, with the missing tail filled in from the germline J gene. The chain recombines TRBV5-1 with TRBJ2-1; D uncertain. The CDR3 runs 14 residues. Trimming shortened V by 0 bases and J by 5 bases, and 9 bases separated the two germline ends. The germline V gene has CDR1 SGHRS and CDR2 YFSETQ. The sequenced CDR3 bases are TGCGCCAGCAGCTTGGCCCTCAGGAACAATGAG. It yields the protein CASSLALRNNE. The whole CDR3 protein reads CASSLALRNNEQFF.

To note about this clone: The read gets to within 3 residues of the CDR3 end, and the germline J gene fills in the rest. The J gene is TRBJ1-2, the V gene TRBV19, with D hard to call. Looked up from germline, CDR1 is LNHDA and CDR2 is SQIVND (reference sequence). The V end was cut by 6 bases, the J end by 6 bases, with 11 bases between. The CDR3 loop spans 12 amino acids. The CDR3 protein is CASSLRSDGYTF. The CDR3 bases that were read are TGTGCCAGTAGCCTGAGATCGGATGGC.

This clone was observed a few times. The sequenced CDR3 bases are TGCGCCAGCAGCTTTGGACTAGCGGGAGTCGAGGGGGCCGGGGAG. Translation: CASSFGLAGVEGAGE. The CDR3, in full, reads CASSFGLAGVEGAGELFF. The chain joins TRBV5-1 to TRBJ2-2, with 13 nucleotides matching TRBD2. Read data end 3 residues before the CDR3 end; the end is taken from the germline J gene. The germline CDR1 and CDR2 sequences are SGHRS and YFSETQ. The CDR3 spans 18 residues. The trim removed 2 bases at V and 6 bases at J, leaving 10 bases unmatched.

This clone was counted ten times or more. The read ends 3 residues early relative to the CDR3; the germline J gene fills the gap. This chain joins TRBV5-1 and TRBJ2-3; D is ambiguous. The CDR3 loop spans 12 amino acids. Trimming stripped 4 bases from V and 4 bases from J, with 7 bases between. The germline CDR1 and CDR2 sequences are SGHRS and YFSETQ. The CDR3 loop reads CASSPPADTQYF. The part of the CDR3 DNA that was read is TGCGCCAGCAGCCCTCCGGCAGATACG. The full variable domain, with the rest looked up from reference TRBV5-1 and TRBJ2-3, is KAGVTQTPRYLIKTRGQQVTLSCSPISGHRSVSWYQQTPGQGLQFLFEYFSETQRNKGNFPGRFSGRQFSNSRSEMNVSTLELGDSALYLCASSPPADTQYFGPGTRLTVL.

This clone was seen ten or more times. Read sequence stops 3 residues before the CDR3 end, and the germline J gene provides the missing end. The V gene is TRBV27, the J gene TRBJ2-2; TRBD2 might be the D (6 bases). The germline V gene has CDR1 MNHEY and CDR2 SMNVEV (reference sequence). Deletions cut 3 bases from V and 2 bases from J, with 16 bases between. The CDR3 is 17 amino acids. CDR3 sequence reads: CASSFRTSRVNTGELFF. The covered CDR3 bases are TGTGCCAGCAGTTTTCGAACTAGCCGGGTTAACACCGGGGAG.

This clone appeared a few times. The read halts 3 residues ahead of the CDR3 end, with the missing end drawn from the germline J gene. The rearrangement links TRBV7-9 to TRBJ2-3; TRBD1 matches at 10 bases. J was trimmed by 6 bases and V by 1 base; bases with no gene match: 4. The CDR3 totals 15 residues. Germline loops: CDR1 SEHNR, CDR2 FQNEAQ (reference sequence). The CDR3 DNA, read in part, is TGTGCCAGCAGCTTAGGACAGGGGGCCGCTGATACG. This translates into CASSLGQGAADT. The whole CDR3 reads CASSLGQGAADTQYF.

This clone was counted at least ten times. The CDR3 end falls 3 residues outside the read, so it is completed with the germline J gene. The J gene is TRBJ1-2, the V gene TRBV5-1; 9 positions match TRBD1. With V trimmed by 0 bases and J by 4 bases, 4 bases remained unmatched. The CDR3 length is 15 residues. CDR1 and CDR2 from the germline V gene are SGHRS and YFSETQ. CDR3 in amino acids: CASSLAWGQGYGYTF. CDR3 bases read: TGCGCCAGCAGCTTGGCCTGGGGACAGGGCTATGGC.

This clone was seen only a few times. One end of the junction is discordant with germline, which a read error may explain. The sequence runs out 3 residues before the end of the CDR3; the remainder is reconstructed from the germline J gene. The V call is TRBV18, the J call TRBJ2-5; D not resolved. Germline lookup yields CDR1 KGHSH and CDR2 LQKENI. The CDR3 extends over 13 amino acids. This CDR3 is CANSPYPGETQYF. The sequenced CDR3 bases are TGTGCCAACTCACCTTATCCGGGAGAGACC.

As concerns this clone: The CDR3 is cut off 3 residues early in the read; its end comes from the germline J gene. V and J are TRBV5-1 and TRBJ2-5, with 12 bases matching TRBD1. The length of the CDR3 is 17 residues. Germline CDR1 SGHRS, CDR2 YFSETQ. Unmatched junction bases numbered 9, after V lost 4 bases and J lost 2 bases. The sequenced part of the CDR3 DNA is TGCGCCAGCAGCAAGGGGACAGGGGGCCCAATTCAAGAGACC. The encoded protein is CASSKGTGGPIQET. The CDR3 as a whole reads CASSKGTGGPIQETQYF.

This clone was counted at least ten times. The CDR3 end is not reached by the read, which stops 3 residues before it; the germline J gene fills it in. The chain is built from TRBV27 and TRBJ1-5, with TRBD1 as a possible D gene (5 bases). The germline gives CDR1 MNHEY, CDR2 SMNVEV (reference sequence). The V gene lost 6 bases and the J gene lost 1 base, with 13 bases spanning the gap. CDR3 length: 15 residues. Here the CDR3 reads CASRVVGESNQPQHF. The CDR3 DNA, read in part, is TGTGCCAGCAGGGTAGTAGGGGAAAGCAATCAGCCC.

The covered CDR3 bases are TGTGCCAGCTCACCCCCGGGTGGGACAGGTTATCAGCCC. Translating gives CASSPPGGTGYQP. The entire CDR3 is CASSPPGGTGYQPQHF. The rearrangement uses TRBV18 and TRBJ1-5; TRBD1 agrees at 8 bases. Read data end 3 residues before the CDR3 end; the end is taken from the germline J gene. This CDR3 has 16 amino acids. Germline CDR1 and CDR2: KGHSH and LQKENI. The V and J ends lost 3 bases and 5 bases, in that order; junction bases with no gene match: 9.

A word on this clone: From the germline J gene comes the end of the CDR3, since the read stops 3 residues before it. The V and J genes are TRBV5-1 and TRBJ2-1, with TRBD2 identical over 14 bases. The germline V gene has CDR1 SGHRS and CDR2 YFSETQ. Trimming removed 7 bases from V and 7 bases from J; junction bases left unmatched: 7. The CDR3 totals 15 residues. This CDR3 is CASGGGLAGGNEQFF. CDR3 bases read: TGCGCCAGCGGGGGCGGACTAGCGGGAGGAAATGAG. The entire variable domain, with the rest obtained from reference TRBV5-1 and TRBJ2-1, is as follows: KAGVTQTPRYLIKTRGQQVTLSCSPISGHRSVSWYQQTPGQGLQFLFEYFSETQRNKGNFPGRFSGRQFSNSRSEMNVSTLELGDSALYLCASGGGLAGGNEQFFGPGTRLTVL.

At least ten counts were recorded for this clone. Here the CDR3 reads CASSFTLGESPQETQYF. The CDR3 bases that were read are TGTGCCAGCAGTTTCACACTAGGAGAGAGTCCTCAAGAGACC. V usage is TRBV12-3 or TRBV12-4 and J usage is TRBJ2-5; weak D call: TRBD2 (5 bases). The CDR3 end is not reached by the read, which stops 3 residues before it; the germline J gene fills it in. Trimming stripped 3 bases from V and 2 bases from J, with 19 bases between. The CDR3 length is 17 residues.

The DNA read from the CDR3 is TGCGCCAGCAGCCCTGGTGGGACAGGGGCGGGCGAG. Translation gives CASSPGGTGAGE. The entire CDR3 protein is CASSPGGTGAGEQYF. The rearrangement links TRBV5-1 to TRBJ2-7; 10 nucleotides align to TRBD1. The CDR3 extends 3 residues past the end of the read, so its final part is completed from the germline J gene. CDR3 length: 15 residues. Germline V gene sequence: CDR1 SGHRS, CDR2 YFSETQ. The V gene end was trimmed by 4 bases and the J gene end by 6 bases; junction bases not matched to a gene: 10.

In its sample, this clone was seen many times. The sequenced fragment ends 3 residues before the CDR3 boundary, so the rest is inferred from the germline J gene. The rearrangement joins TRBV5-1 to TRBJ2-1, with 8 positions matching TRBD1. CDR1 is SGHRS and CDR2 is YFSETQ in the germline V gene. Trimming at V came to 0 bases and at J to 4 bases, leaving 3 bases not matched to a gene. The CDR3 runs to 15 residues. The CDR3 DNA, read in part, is TGCGCCAGCAGCTTGGGACAGGGGCAATACAATGAG. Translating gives CASSLGQGQYNE. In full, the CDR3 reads CASSLGQGQYNEQFF.

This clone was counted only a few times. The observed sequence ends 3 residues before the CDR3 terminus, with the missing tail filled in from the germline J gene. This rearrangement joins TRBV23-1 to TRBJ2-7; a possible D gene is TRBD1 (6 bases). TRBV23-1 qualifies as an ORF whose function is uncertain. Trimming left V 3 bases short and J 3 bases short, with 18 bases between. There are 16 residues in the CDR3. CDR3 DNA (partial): TGCGCCAGCAGTCAGTCCCCCAGCGAGGGACACTACGAG. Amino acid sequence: CASSQSPSEGHYE. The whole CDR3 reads CASSQSPSEGHYEQYF.

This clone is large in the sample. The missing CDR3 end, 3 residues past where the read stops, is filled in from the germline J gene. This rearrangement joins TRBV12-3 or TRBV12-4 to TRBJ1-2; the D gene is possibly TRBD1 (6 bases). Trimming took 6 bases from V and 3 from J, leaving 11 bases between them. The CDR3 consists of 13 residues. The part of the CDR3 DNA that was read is TGTGCCAGCAGCACAGGGAGCTACTATGGC. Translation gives CASSTGSYYG. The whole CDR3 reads CASSTGSYYGYTF.

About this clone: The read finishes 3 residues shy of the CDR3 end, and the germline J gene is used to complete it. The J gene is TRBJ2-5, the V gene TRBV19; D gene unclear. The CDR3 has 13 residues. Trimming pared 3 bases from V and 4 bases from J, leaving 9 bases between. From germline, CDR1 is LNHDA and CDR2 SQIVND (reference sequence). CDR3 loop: CASSIGQTETQYF. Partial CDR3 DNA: TGTGCCAGTAGTATCGGTCAAACAGAGACC. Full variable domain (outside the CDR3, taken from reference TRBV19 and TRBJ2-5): DGGITQSPKYLFRKEGQNVTLSCEQNLNHDAMYWYRQDPGQGLRLIYYSQIVNDFQKGDIAEGYSVSREKKESFPLTVTSAQKNPTAFYLCASSIGQTETQYFGPGTRLLVL.

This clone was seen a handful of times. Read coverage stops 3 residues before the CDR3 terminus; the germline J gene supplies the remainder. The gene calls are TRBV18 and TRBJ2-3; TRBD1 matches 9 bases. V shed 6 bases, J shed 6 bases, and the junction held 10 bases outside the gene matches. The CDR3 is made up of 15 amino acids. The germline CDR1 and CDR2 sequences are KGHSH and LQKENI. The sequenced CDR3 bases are TGTGCCAGCTCGCTCGGACAGGGGCTTCGGGATACG. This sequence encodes CASSLGQGLRDT. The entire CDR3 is CASSLGQGLRDTQYF. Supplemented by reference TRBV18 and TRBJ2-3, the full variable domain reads NAGVMQNPRHLVRRRGQEARLRCSPMKGHSHVYWYRQLPEEGLKFMVYLQKENIIDESGMPKERFSAEFPKEGPSILRIQQVVRGDSAAYFCASSLGQGLRDTQYFGPGTRLTVL.

The CDR3 here is CASSPPTVSTDTQYF. The sequenced part of the CDR3 DNA is TGTGCCAGCAGCCCGCCCACGGTAAGCACAGATACG. The chain links TRBV7-4 to TRBJ2-3; D remains unclear. The read terminates 3 residues before the CDR3 end, so the remaining end is supplied by the germline J gene. This CDR3 is 15 amino acids long. Germline-derived CDR1 and CDR2 are SGHVT and SQSDAQ. V was cut by 5 bases and J by 0 bases, with 12 bases left in between.

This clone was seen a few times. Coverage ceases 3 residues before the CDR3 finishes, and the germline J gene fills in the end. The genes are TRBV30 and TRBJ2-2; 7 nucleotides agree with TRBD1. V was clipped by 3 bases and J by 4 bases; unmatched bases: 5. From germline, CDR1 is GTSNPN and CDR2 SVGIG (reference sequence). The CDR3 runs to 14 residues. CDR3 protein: CAWRSDRATGELFF. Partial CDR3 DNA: TGTGCCTGGAGGTCTGACAGGGCCACCGGGGAG.

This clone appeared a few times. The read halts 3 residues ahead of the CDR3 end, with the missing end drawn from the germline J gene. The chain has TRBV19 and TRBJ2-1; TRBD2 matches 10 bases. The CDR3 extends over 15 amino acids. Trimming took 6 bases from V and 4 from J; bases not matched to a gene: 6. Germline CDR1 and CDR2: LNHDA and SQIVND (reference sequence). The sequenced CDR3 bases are TGTGCCAGTAGCCCGGGACTAGCGCTTTACAATGAG. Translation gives CASSPGLALYNE. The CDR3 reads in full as CASSPGLALYNEQFF.

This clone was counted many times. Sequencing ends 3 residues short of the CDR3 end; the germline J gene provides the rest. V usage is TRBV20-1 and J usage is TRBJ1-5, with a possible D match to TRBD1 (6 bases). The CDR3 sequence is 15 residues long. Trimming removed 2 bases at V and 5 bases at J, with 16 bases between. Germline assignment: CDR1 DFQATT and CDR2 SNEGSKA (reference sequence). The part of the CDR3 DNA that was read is TGCAGTGCTAGAAGGGGGGGGACACCCGATCAGCCC. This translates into CSARRGGTPDQP. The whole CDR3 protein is CSARRGGTPDQPQHF.

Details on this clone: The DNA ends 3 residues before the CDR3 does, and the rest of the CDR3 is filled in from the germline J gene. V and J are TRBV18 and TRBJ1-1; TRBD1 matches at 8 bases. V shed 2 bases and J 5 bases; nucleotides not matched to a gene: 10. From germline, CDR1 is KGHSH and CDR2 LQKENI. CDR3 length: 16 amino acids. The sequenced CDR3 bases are TGTGCCAGCTCACCAGACACCACAGGGGGAGGAACTGAA. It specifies CASSPDTTGGGTE. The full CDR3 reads CASSPDTTGGGTEAFF.

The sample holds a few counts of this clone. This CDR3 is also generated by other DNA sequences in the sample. The CDR3 region is CASSRDRSTYEQYF. The part of the CDR3 DNA that was read is TGTGCCAGTAGCCGAGACAGGTCGACTTACGAG. The rearrangement joins TRBV19 to TRBJ2-7, with D perhaps matching TRBD1 (6 bases). Coverage ceases 3 residues before the CDR3 finishes, and the germline J gene fills in the end. Germline loops: CDR1 LNHDA, CDR2 SQIVND (reference sequence). V shed 6 bases and J shed 4 bases, with 16 bases lying between them. This CDR3 contains 14 residues.